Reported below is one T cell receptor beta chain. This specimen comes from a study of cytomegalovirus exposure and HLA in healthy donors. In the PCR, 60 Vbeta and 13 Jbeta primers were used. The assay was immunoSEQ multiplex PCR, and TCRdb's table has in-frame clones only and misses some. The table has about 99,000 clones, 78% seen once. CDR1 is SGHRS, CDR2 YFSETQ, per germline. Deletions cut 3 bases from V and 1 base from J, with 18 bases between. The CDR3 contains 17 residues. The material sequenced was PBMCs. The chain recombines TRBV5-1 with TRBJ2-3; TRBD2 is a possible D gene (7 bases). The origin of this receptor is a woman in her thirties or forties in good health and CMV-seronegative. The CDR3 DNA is TGCGCCAGCAGCTCCTGGGACATTGGGGGGGGCACAGATACGCAGTATTTT. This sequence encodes CASSSWDIGGGTDTQYF.